The 7 T cell receptor beta chains below were found in one sample sequenced in a study of PD-1 blockade in mismatch repair-deficient tumors. The repertoire was sequenced with immunoSEQ multiplex PCR; TCRdb's copy has only in-frame clones and lacks some. The sample contains fewer than 45,000 clones, 80% to 90% of which appear only once. Sequencing was performed on peripheral blood, taken about 80 weeks after starting pembrolizumab. The receptors here all came from an adult with mismatch repair-deficient cancer.

The chain carries TRBV11-2 and TRBJ1-5; possibly TRBD1 for D (5 bases). The V end lost 2 bases, the J end lost 2 bases, and 7 bases lay between the germline ends. CDR1 and CDR2 from the germline V gene are SGHAT and FQNNGV. This CDR3 comprises 14 residues. CDR3 bases: TGTGCCAGCAGCTTAAGGGACGGCAATCAGCCCCAGCATTTT. Its protein is CASSLRDGNQPQHF.

The V gene is TRBV11-3, the J gene TRBJ1-1; D is uncertain. CDR1 is SGHNT and CDR2 is YENEEA in the germline V gene. V gave up 4 bases and J gave up 1 base, with 7 bases separating them. The CDR3 is 13 amino acids. The CDR3 protein is CASSYQKNTEAFF. The CDR3 coding sequence is TGTGCCAGCAGCTACCAGAAGAACACTGAAGCTTTCTTT.

The gene calls are TRBV5-5 and TRBJ1-5; TRBD1 matches 10 bases. CDR3 length: 14 amino acids. Trimming took 3 bases from V and 7 from J; bases not matched to a gene: 4. Germline V gene lookup returns CDR1 SGHKS and CDR2 YYEKEE (reference sequence). The CDR3 DNA reads as TGTGCCAGCAGCTGGGGGACAGGGGCACAGCCCCAGCATTTT. Translation gives CASSWGTGAQPQHF.

Sample share makes this clone medium-sized. The genes are TRBV9 and TRBJ2-7; D not certain. This CDR3 has 13 residues. Trimming removed 3 bases from V and 5 bases from J, with 12 bases in between. Germline V gives CDR1 SGDLS, CDR2 YYNGEE. The CDR3 DNA reads as TGTGCCAGCAGCGGGAGCCCTTTTGACGAGCAGTACTTC. This sequence encodes CASSGSPFDEQYF.

The chain employs TRBV7-9 and TRBJ2-7, with D maybe TRBD1 (5 bases). V lost 2 bases to trimming and J lost 3 bases, with 5 bases between them. CDR1 and CDR2 from the germline V gene are SEHNR and FQNEAQ (reference sequence). CDR3 size: 12 residues. The CDR3 loop is CASSLQGYEQYF. CDR3 DNA sequence: TGTGCCAGCAGCTTACAGGGCTACGAGCAGTACTTC.

The chain combines TRBV6-5 with TRBJ1-1, with TRBD1 as a possible D gene (5 bases). This CDR3 region has 11 residues. Germline V gene sequence: CDR1 MNHEY, CDR2 SVGAGI. Trimming removed 8 bases from V and 4 bases from J, with 8 bases in between. CDR3 loop: CASERGTEAFF. CDR3 DNA sequence: TGTGCCAGCGAGAGGGGCACTGAAGCTTTCTTT.

The chain is built from TRBV7-9 and TRBJ2-1, with TRBD2 matching over 7 bases. From germline, CDR1 is SEHNR and CDR2 FQNEAQ (reference sequence). This CDR3 is 15 amino acids long. Germline trimming cut 3 bases from V and 0 bases from J; bases unmatched to any gene: 2. CDR3 loop: CASSLKRGSYNEQFF. CDR3 in DNA: TGTGCCAGCAGCTTGAAGCGGGGCTCCTACAATGAGCAGTTCTTC.